This T cell receptor (beta chain) was profiled in a study of blood T cells in healthy people across ages. The wider study: About one barcoded TCR beta cDNA was captured per two T cells.

Study-level results: Age brought a roughly linear fall in TCR beta diversity measured per million T cells.

All donors came from Russia, were Caucasian and healthy, and spanned ages roughly 6 to 95. The draw of peripheral blood yielded roughly 9.4 milliliters from each donor. Then a second PCR, running roughly 7 to 12 cycles, was carried out with a sample-barcoded 5' primer and a J-beta primer mix. TCRdb called the 5' RACE reads again in MiXCR, with one record for every CDR3 protein. The table records roughly 800,000 distinct CDR3 sequences, roughly 53% of them present only once. Of note for this clonotype: Its antigen is still unknown.

With V trimmed by 3 bases and J by 7 bases, 7 bases remained unmatched. The V gene's germline CDR1 is LNHNV and CDR2 YYDKDF (reference sequence). The CDR3 runs 15 residues. The source is a man at least 80 years old in good health. The rearrangement joins TRBV15 to TRBJ2-1; TRBD2 matches 9 bases. The specimen sequenced was blood. The DNA for the CDR3 is TGTGCCACCAGCAGGGGTAGCGGGAGTAAGAATGAGCAGTTCTTC. Its translation: CATSRGSGSKNEQFF. Together with reference TRBV15 and TRBJ2-1, the CDR3 gives the full variable domain: DAMVIQNPRYQVTQFGKPVTLSCSQTLNHNVMYWYQQKSSQAPKLLFHYYDKDFNNEADTPDNFQSRRPNTSFCFLDIRSPGLGDTAMYLCATSRGSGSKNEQFFGPGTRLTVL.